What follows is one T cell receptor (beta chain) and its context. The treatment denotes: approximately 18 received Ad26.COV2.S at low or high dose, single or two shots; roughly five received placebo; per-sample allocation not given. Material that was analyzed had been drawn on day 63 after the first vaccine or placebo injection. Produced via immunoSEQ multiplex PCR; TCRdb's table is partial and in-frame only. The sample shows roughly 380,000 clones, 88% of them seen only once. The data originate from a study of Ad26.COV2.S vaccination and SARS-CoV-2 variants. On the study more broadly: Enrollment placed the donor in the COV1001 Ad26.COV2.S trial arm.

This CDR3 has 12 residues. Trimming took off 4 bases at V and 7 bases at J, with 11 bases between the two ends. CDR1 is SGHRS, CDR2 YFSETQ, per germline. The sequenced sample was peripheral blood, obtained in a trial of Ad26.COV2.S vaccine versus placebo. This chain connects TRBV5-1 to TRBJ1-1; D uncertain. This TCR was sampled from a person between 18 and 59 years old who received the Ad26.COV2.S COVID-19 vaccine or a placebo. The CDR3 DNA is TGCGCCAGCAGCAGGGTCGGGGTTGAAGCTTTCTTT. Residues: CASSRVGVEAFF.